The 9 T cell receptor beta chains in this list originate from one sample, sequenced in a study of tumor-infiltrating lymphocytes in primary liver carcinoma. Unsorted whole blood served as the source of blood RNA, and germline DNA was extracted as well. The investigators made TCR beta cDNA from roughly 460 ng total RNA, using a constant-region primer. A slightly modified ARM-PCR protocol with three nested multiplex PCR rounds produced these TCR beta libraries. Use of TRBV1-TRBV30 forward primers with a C-beta reverse primer characterized the first two PCR rounds, which lasted around 9 cycles each. TCRdb fed the multiplex PCR reads into MiXCR, producing one record per CDR3 protein. This repertoire shows 310,000 or so distinct CDR3 sequences, roughly three fifths found once; its top ten account for about 18%. Specimen: peripheral blood. These receptor sequences come from a woman in her 30s with primary liver carcinoma and hepatitis B virus infection.

A word on this clonotype: This may stem from a read error, because a much larger clone lies one nucleotide away. The genes are TRBV6-6 and TRBJ2-7, with a weak D call TRBD1 (9 bases). The CDR3 length is 18 residues. Looked up from germline, CDR1 is MNHNY and CDR2 is SVGAGI (reference sequence). The chain's CDR3 is CTSSRTGDKGGRRYEQYF. The CDR3 region has the DNA TGTACCAGCAGCCGGACAGGGGATAAGGGCGGGAGGAGGTACGAGCAGTACTTC.

Note on this clonotype: Compared with germline, one end of the junction differs, possibly owing to a read error. The chain is built from TRBV19 and TRBJ2-6; D call uncertain. The germline gives CDR1 LNHDA, CDR2 SQIVND (reference sequence). The CDR3 has 17 residues. The CDR3 protein is CTSTALPRTSGANVLTF. The CDR3 coding sequence is TGTACCAGTACCGCCCTTCCCAGGACCTCTGGGGCCAACGTCCTGACTTTC.

Of note for this clonotype: At one of its ends the junction is not consistent with the germline gene, which may arise from a read error. J is TRBJ2-5 and V is TRBV28, with D possibly being TRBD2 (6 bases). CDR3 size: 17 residues. CDR1 is MDHEN, CDR2 SYDVKM, per germline. The CDR3 nucleotides are TGTGCCAGCAGTTTACCCAAAGATAGCGGAGGTCAAGGGACCCAGTACTTC. Translating gives CASSLPKDSGGQGTQYF.

Details on this clonotype: An end of the junction does not agree with germline; a read error may underlie this. The gene calls are TRBV25-1 and TRBJ1-1; no firm D call. The CDR3 has 15 amino acids. Per germline, CDR1 MGHDK and CDR2 SYGVNS. The CDR3 loop is CASSAHGRMNTEAFF. The CDR3 region has the DNA TGTGCTAGCAGTGCCCACGGGCGGATGAACACTGAAGCTTTCTTT.

The V call is TRBV6-5, the J call TRBJ2-2; 8 positions match TRBD2. Trimming removed 8 bases from V and 6 bases from J; junction bases left unmatched: 11. The CDR3 sequence is 15 residues long. CDR1 is MNHEY, CDR2 SVGAGI, per germline. The CDR3 DNA follows: TGTGCCAGCTCCCACGGGGGGGGCGGCGCCGGGGAGCTGTTTTTT. Protein: CASSHGGGGAGELFF.

Details on this clonotype: A clone one base away is much larger, so this may be a read error. The genes are TRBV4-1 and TRBJ2-7; 8 bases line up with TRBD1. The length of the CDR3 is 15 residues. V gave up 4 bases and J gave up 3 bases; unmatched junction bases: 8. Germline CDR1 MGHRA, CDR2 YSYEKL. As DNA, the CDR3 is TGCGCCAGCAGCCGGACCGGGACAGGTATCTACGAGCAGTACTTC. Its protein is CASSRTGTGIYEQYF.

The genes are TRBV28 and TRBJ1-3, with D perhaps TRBD1 (5 bases). This CDR3 contains 15 residues. The germline CDR1 and CDR2 sequences are MDHEN and SYDVKM. V was shortened by 6 bases and J by 4 bases, with 16 bases between the two germline ends. The CDR3 is CASSRGGRVGNTIYF. CDR3 nucleotide sequence: TGTGCCAGCAGCCGCGGGGGTCGAGTCGGAAACACCATATATTTT.

V and J are TRBV24-1 and TRBJ2-5; TRBD2 aligns across 8 bases. Unmatched junction bases numbered 10, after V lost 6 bases and J lost 5 bases. The CDR3 totals 15 residues. Germline V CDR1 and CDR2: KGHDR, SFDVKD. The DNA of the CDR3 is TGTGCCACCAGTTCTACTAGCGGAGCCCGGGAGACCCAGTACTTC. Translated: CATSSTSGARETQYF.

Worth noting for this clonotype: Relative to the germline gene, one junction end is altered; a read error may explain this. This chain connects TRBV6-1 to TRBJ2-1; perhaps TRBD2 as D (6 bases). The CDR3 contains 15 residues. Germline V gene data show CDR1 as MNHNS and CDR2 as SASEGT. The CDR3 reads CASSPGLRPYSEQFF. In nucleotides, the CDR3 is TGTGCCAGCAGCCCGGGACTCCGTCCCTACAGTGAGCAGTTCTTC.